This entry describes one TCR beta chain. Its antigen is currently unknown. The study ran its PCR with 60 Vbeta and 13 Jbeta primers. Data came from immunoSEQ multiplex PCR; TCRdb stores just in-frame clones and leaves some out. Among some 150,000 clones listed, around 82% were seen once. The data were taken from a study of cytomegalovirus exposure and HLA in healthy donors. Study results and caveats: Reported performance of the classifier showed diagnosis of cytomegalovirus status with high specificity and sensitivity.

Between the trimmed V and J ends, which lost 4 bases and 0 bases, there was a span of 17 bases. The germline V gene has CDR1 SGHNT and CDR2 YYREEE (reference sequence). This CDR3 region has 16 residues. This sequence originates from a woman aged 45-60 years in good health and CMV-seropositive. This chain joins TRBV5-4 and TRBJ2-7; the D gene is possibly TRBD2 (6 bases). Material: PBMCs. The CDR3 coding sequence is TGTGCCAGCAGCCCGGCCGCTAGCGCCAGCTCCTACGAGCAGTACTTC. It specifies CASSPAASASSYEQYF.